These 19 T cell receptor beta chains came from one sample sequenced in a study of T cells in Graves' hyperthyroidism and ophthalmopathy. Amplified regions were TCR beta CDR3 sequences from RNA transcripts. HTBI primers drove first-round RT-PCR of the TCR CDR3. TCRdb used MiXCR to reprocess the multiplex PCR reads, holding one entry per CDR3 protein. The repertoire consists of 490,000 or so distinct CDR3 sequences, with nearly 20% occurring once and the leading ten covering over 45%. Sequencing was done on a sample of blood. The receptors stem from a middle-aged man with Graves' ophthalmopathy.

The sample holds a few counts of this clonotype. The chain is built from TRBV29-1 and TRBJ2-5; 7 positions agree with TRBD1. CDR3 length: 12 residues. V shed 6 bases and J 2 bases; nucleotides not matched to a gene: 3. Looked up from germline, CDR1 is SQVTM and CDR2 is ANQGSEA. The CDR3 DNA follows: TGCAGCGTACCGACAGGGCAAGAGACCCAGTACTTC. Translating gives CSVPTGQETQYF.

In the case of this clonotype: A read error may be the cause here, since a much bigger clone is one base away. V and J are TRBV29-1 and TRBJ2-3, with TRBD2 as a possible D gene (6 bases). The germline V gene has CDR1 SQVTM and CDR2 ANQGSEA. The CDR3 loop spans 14 amino acids. Trimming left V 7 bases short and J 2 bases short, with 16 bases between. The DNA of the CDR3 is TGCAGCGCCTCGGGAGAACCACACACAGATACGCAGTATTTT. It codes for CSASGEPHTDTQYF.

In regard to this clonotype: A much larger clone is a single base away; this may be a read error. In this CDR3 the conserved last residue, phenylalanine or tryptophan, is missing, so a read error is likely. The rearrangement links TRBV2 to TRBJ1-1; 10 bases map to TRBD1. The V and J ends lost 6 bases and 1 base, in that order; junction bases with no gene match: 17. This CDR3 comprises 19 residues. Germline CDR1 and CDR2: SNHLY and FYNNEI. This CDR3 is CASSVPTGGAARWNTEAFL. The CDR3 DNA is TGTGCCAGCAGCGTACCGACAGGGGGCGCCGCACGGTGGAACACTGAAGCTTTCTTA.

V usage is TRBV10-3 and J usage is TRBJ2-5, with TRBD2 matching 7 bases. The CDR3 totals 14 residues. CDR1 and CDR2 from the germline V gene are ENHRY and SYGVKD. V gave up 8 bases and J gave up 5 bases; unmatched junction bases: 11. The CDR3 protein is CAISGGRLGETQYF. The CDR3 DNA reads as TGTGCCATCTCGGGGGGAAGGTTAGGGGAGACCCAGTACTTC.

This clonotype has a handful of counts. V and J are TRBV5-1 and TRBJ1-1; D is possibly TRBD1 (6 bases). The CDR3 has 14 residues. The germline V gene encodes CDR1 SGHRS and CDR2 YFSETQ. Trimming took 5 bases from V and 3 from J, leaving 14 bases between them. The CDR3 bases are TGCGCCAGCAGGCCAGGTAGGGGGGACACTGAAGCTTTCTTT. Amino acids: CASRPGRGDTEAFF.

This clonotype was counted once. A much more abundant neighbour one base away suggests this may be a read error. V gene TRBV30 combines with J gene TRBJ2-1, with TRBD2 identical over 10 bases. Germline V CDR1 and CDR2: GTSNPN, SVGIG (reference sequence). The junction had 8 bases not matched to a gene; V was cut back by 2 bases and J by 7 bases. There are 15 residues in the CDR3. The CDR3 sequence: CAWSRGLAGVNEQFF. The CDR3 coding sequence is TGTGCCTGGAGTAGGGGGCTAGCGGGAGTGAATGAGCAGTTCTTC. The whole variable domain, filled in from reference TRBV30 and TRBJ2-1, reads SQTIHQWPATLVQPVGSPLSLECTVEGTSNPNLYWYRQAAGRGLQLLFYSVGIGQISSEVPQNLSASRPQDRQFILSSKKLLLSDSGFYLCAWSRGLAGVNEQFFGPGTRLTVL.

Only a few counts were recorded for this clonotype. The gene calls are TRBV5-1 and TRBJ2-1, with 11 nucleotides matching TRBD2. The J segment lost 7 bases and the V segment lost 7 bases, leaving 10 bases of the junction unmatched. The CDR3 has 15 amino acids. Germline V lookup: CDR1 SGHRS, CDR2 YFSETQ. DNA for the CDR3: TGCGCCAGCTCGAATCTAGCGGGGGGCCAAAATGAGCAGTTCTTC. Amino acids: CASSNLAGGQNEQFF.

This rearrangement joins TRBV7-3 to TRBJ1-5; D is unresolved. V was clipped by 1 base and J by 0 bases, with 25 bases between them. CDR3 length: 21 amino acids. CDR1 is SGHTA, CDR2 FQGTGA, per germline. The CDR3, as DNA: TGTGCCAGCAGCTTAAGACGGGTTATGATGGTCGGGGTTCTTAGCAATCAGCCCCAGCATTTT. Protein: CASSLRRVMMVGVLSNQPQHF.

Concerning this clonotype itself: A much larger clone differs from this one at a single base, so this may be a read error. The V and J genes are TRBV2 and TRBJ2-4; tentatively, D is TRBD1 (6 bases). Germline CDR1 SNHLY, CDR2 FYNNEI. CDR3 length: 15 residues. Trimming shortened V by 6 bases and J by 0 bases, and 12 bases separated the two germline ends. In DNA, the CDR3 is TGTGCCAGCAGACGGACAGTTCCAGCCAAAAACATTCAGTACTTC. Amino acids: CASRRTVPAKNIQYF.

Comment on this clonotype: The junction and the germline gene differ at one end; a read error may be behind it. This chain's CDR3 is CASSLGSGSSDTQYF. CDR3 in DNA: TGTGCTAGCAGCTTAGGAAGCGGGAGTTCGGATACGCAGTATTTT. The chain carries TRBV7-7 and TRBJ2-3, with 8 positions matching TRBD2. Germline V lookup: CDR1 SSHAT, CDR2 FNYEAQ (reference sequence). The CDR3 runs to 15 residues. The full variable domain, its missing parts supplied by reference TRBV7-7 and TRBJ2-3, is GAGVSQSPRYKVTKRGQDVTLRCDPISSHATLYWYQQALGQGPEFLTYFNYEAQPDKSGLPSDRFSAERPEGSISTLTIQRTEQRDSAMYRCASSLGSGSSDTQYFGPGTRLTVL.

The chain couples TRBV6-2 or TRBV6-3 to TRBJ2-2, with D possibly being TRBD1 (5 bases). Between the trimmed V and J ends, which lost 6 bases and 3 bases, there was a span of 8 bases. Germline V lookup: CDR1 MNHEY, CDR2 SVGEGT. The CDR3 sequence is 13 residues long. CDR3 loop: CASRTRDTGELFF. The CDR3 DNA is TGTGCCAGCAGGACCAGGGACACCGGGGAGCTGTTTTTT.

In this sample, this clonotype turned up many times. This chain links TRBV2 with TRBJ2-5; D might be TRBD2 (7 bases). V lost 4 bases and J 5 bases, leaving 20 bases between the germline ends. CDR3 length: 16 amino acids. Germline V CDR1 and CDR2: SNHLY, FYNNEI. The CDR3 here is CASSGTSSGTGETQYF. CDR3 DNA sequence: TGTGCCAGCAGTGGGACTAGTTCCGGCACAGGGGAGACCCAGTACTTC.

V is TRBV5-1 and J is TRBJ2-7; D is possibly TRBD2 (5 bases). Deletions cut 4 bases from V and 5 bases from J, with 16 bases between. CDR3 length: 14 amino acids. The germline V gene encodes CDR1 SGHRS and CDR2 YFSETQ. CDR3 sequence reads: CASSTARGSNEQYF. CDR3 DNA sequence: TGCGCCAGCAGCACCGCCCGAGGGAGCAACGAGCAGTACTTC.

Worth noting for this clonotype: This may arise from a read error, as a much more abundant clone is one base away. The rearrangement links TRBV7-9 to TRBJ2-5; the D gene could be TRBD1 or TRBD2 (6 bases each). Germline V gene data show CDR1 as SEHNR and CDR2 as FQNEAQ (reference sequence). This CDR3 comprises 15 residues. In nucleotides, the CDR3 is TGTGCCAGCAGCCCCTGGAGGGGGGCCATAGAGACCCGGTACTTC. Residues: CASSPWRGAIETRYF.

In its sample, this clonotype was seen a few times. J is TRBJ2-3 and V is TRBV11-2; TRBD2 matches 15 bases. In germline, CDR1 is SGHAT, CDR2 FQNNGV. The V gene end was trimmed by 8 bases and the J gene end by 0 bases; junction bases not matched to a gene: 18. The CDR3 has 21 amino acids. CDR3 protein: CASGYPPTGTSGRTSTDTQYF. DNA of the CDR3: TGTGCCAGCGGATACCCCCCTACCGGGACTAGCGGGAGGACTAGCACAGATACGCAGTATTTT.

This sequence joins TRBV2 and TRBJ1-2, with D maybe TRBD1 (6 bases). The CDR3 contains 14 residues. Trimming shortened V by 6 bases and J by 4 bases, and 15 bases separated the two germline ends. CDR1 SNHLY and CDR2 FYNNEI come from the germline V gene. CDR3 coding DNA: TGTGCCAGCAGATCGGGGGGCGCCAGCTATGGCTACACCTTC. Amino acid sequence: CASRSGGASYGYTF.

The chain combines TRBV7-9 with TRBJ2-7; no definite D call. Germline V lookup: CDR1 SEHNR, CDR2 FQNEAQ (reference sequence). The CDR3 has 15 amino acids. V was clipped by 5 bases and J by 2 bases, with 16 bases between them. CDR3 amino acids: CASSPLVDPTYEQYF. CDR3 nucleotide sequence: TGTGCCAGCAGCCCCCTGGTAGATCCCACCTACGAGCAGTACTTC.

As regards this clonotype: Given a much more abundant clone one base away, this may be a read error. The chain links TRBV11-3 to TRBJ2-3; no clear D. This CDR3 has 15 amino acids. Per the germline V gene, CDR1 is SGHNT and CDR2 is YENEEA. DNA of the CDR3: TGTGCCAGCAGCTTAGAGTCCCCCCCCACAAATACGCAGTATTTT. Translated, it gives CASSLESPPTNTQYF. Filled out from reference TRBV11-3 and TRBJ2-3, the complete variable domain reads EAGVVQSPRYKIIEKKQPVAFWCNPISGHNTLYWYLQNLGQGPELLIRYENEEAVDDSQLPKDRFSAERLKGVDSTLKIQPAELGDSAVYLCASSLESPPTNTQYFGPGTRLTVL.

This clonotype was observed a single time. One end of the junction fails to match germline, which may point to a read error. The chain has TRBV27 and TRBJ1-3; 7 bases agree with TRBD1. CDR1 and CDR2 (germline): MNHEY, SMNVEV (reference sequence). CDR3 length: 15 residues. The chain's CDR3 is CVSRGGTGTGNTIYF. The CDR3 nucleotides read TGTGTCAGCAGGGGGGGCACAGGGACTGGAAACACCATATATTTT.